The clone carrying this TCR beta chain was found many times. Its antigen is not identified. The sample is drawn from a study of T-cell reconstitution after alpha-beta-depleted transplantation in children. Study results and limitations: Elevated TCRbeta diversity at day 60 was traced, in some patients, to surviving recipient T cells and thymic progenitors. Newly made T cells mostly supplied T-cell counts and diversity one year after transplant. Several hundred graft clones that had expanded were reportedly the source of alpha-beta T cells about two months after transplant.

V trimming: 3 bases; J trimming: 3 bases; junction bases outside the gene matches: 4. The V gene's germline CDR1 is SGHRS and CDR2 YFSETQ. The CDR3 covers 14 residues. Researchers prepared the TCRbeta library using unique molecular identifiers, the study reports. Each CDR3 protein gets one entry after TCRdb re-called the PCR reads with MiXCR. The sample holds roughly 570,000 distinct CDR3 sequences, 20% to 30% seen once. This TCR was sampled from a boy under two years old with Wiskott-Aldrich syndrome, due to receive a stem cell transplant. The sequenced sample was PBMCs, obtained before TCRalphabeta/CD19-depleted stem cell transplant. This chain links TRBV5-1 with TRBJ2-7, with 9 bases matching TRBD1. CDR3 region: CASSSGQGLYEQYF. The CDR3 DNA reads TGCGCCAGCAGCTCGGGACAGGGACTCTACGAGCAGTACTTC.